There are many counts of the clone carrying this T cell receptor (beta chain). Its cognate antigen is unknown. There are 15 residues in the CDR3. Trimming left V 10 bases short and J 3 bases short, with 18 bases between. TCRdb redid the calling of the 5' RACE reads with MiXCR, one entry per CDR3 protein. The top ten clones hold 3% of a sample with tens of thousands of distinct CDR3 sequences, roughly 2.5% of them seen once. These data belong to a study of neurological immune-mediated disorders. Findings of the study overall: The multiple sclerosis repertoire cluster had no clinical or MRI feature associated with it. Among 34 multiple sclerosis patients, phylogenetic grouping put the repertoires of 18 into a single related-CDR3 cluster, a possible signature. No sharing of CDR3 amino acid sequences was observed among expanded clones across subjects, suggesting private repertoires in all groups.

The V call is TRBV12-3 or TRBV12-4, the J call TRBJ2-2; no clear D. Sequenced sample: PBMCs. This clonotype originated in a man in his fifties with multiple sclerosis. CDR3 residues: CATTLQRSHTGELFF. CDR3 sequence (DNA): TGTGCCACCACCCTCCAGCGAAGCCACACCGGGGAGCTGTTTTTT.